The 5 T cell receptor beta chains below were found in one sample sequenced in a study of shared clonotypes between healthy human individuals. The assay was immunoSEQ multiplex PCR, and TCRdb's table has in-frame clones only and misses some. The table shows over 2 million clones, with 92% occurring only once. The sequenced material came from naive CD4+ T cells from PBMCs. Regarding subset: CD45RA+ positively selected. The receptors shown here come from a man between 18 and 29 years old in good health. Some clones in this sample may be carry-over from other donors' samples.

The chain uses TRBV19 and TRBJ1-1; D is ambiguous. V was clipped by 1 base and J by 1 base, with 10 bases between them. The CDR3 is 15 residues long. Germline loops: CDR1 LNHDA, CDR2 SQIVND (reference sequence). CDR3 residues: CASSIGSAENTEAFF. CDR3 nucleotides: TGTGCCAGTAGTATAGGTTCGGCAGAGAACACTGAAGCTTTCTTT.

This sequence joins TRBV7-2 and TRBJ2-7; tentatively, D is TRBD2 (6 bases). CDR1 is SGHTA, CDR2 FQGNSA, per germline. V was cut by 1 base and J by 6 bases, with 16 bases left in between. The CDR3 has 15 residues. The CDR3 loop is CASSLEGAGLGEQYF. CDR3 sequence (DNA): TGTGCCAGCAGCTTAGAGGGTGCGGGGTTGGGCGAGCAGTACTTC.

The genes are TRBV5-4 and TRBJ2-3; a weak D match, TRBD2 (6 bases). Germline lookup yields CDR1 SGHNT and CDR2 YYREEE (reference sequence). The CDR3 length is 13 residues. Trimming cost V 2 bases and J 6 bases, with 10 bases left between them. The CDR3 DNA sequence: TGTGCCAGCAGCTTCCGCGGGGAGGATACGCAGTATTTT. It yields the protein CASSFRGEDTQYF.

This chain uses TRBV6-5 with TRBJ2-4; D not resolved. V was pared by 3 bases and J by 0 bases, with 6 bases between. CDR3 length equals 14 residues. Germline CDR1 reads MNHEY; CDR2 reads SVGAGI. Here the CDR3 reads CASSYGPAKNIQYF. CDR3 nucleotides: TGTGCCAGCAGTTATGGTCCAGCCAAAAACATTCAGTACTTC.

The chain recombines TRBV6-6 with TRBJ2-5, with 11 positions matching TRBD2. This CDR3 is 15 amino acids long. Trimming took 2 bases from V and 2 from J; bases not matched to a gene: 1. Germline CDR1 reads MNHNY; CDR2 reads SVGAGI (reference sequence). The CDR3 DNA is TGTGCCAGCAGTTACGGGACTAGCGGACAAGAGACCCAGTACTTC. Translated, it gives CASSYGTSGQETQYF.